These T cell receptor beta chains were read from a single sample in a study of shared clonotypes between healthy human individuals. Assay used: immunoSEQ multiplex PCR; TCRdb lists only in-frame clones, some missing. The sample records some 1,100,000 clones, around 82% being singletons. The sample taken for sequencing was memory CD4+ T cells from PBMCs. All receptors derive from a man aged 18-30 years in good health. Some clones in this sample may be carry-over from other donors' samples. The CDR3 runs from the conserved cysteine through the conserved F or W. A D gene is named only where the DNA matches it firmly. A row's size may be missing; if present it is once, few, many or a size class.

j_call: TRBJ2-3
clone_size: NA
d_call: NA
cdr3_length: 13
v_call: TRBV7-3
cdr3_nt: TGTGCCAGCAGCCCACAGCGCACAGATACGCAGTATTTT
cdr3_aa: CASSPQRTDTQYF

j_call: TRBJ1-5
clone_size: few
d_call: TRBD1
cdr3_length: 14
v_call: TRBV10-3
cdr3_nt: TGTGCCATCAGCCCCCGGGACAGAGGTCAGCCCCAGCATTTT
cdr3_aa: CAISPRDRGQPQHF

j_call: TRBJ1-2
clone_size: NA
d_call: NA
cdr3_length: 12
v_call: TRBV2
cdr3_nt: TGTGCCAGCAGGAGGGGGGGAGATGGCTACACCTTC
cdr3_aa: CASRRGGDGYTF

j_call: TRBJ2-5
clone_size: NA
d_call: TRBD1
cdr3_length: 15
v_call: TRBV9
cdr3_nt: TGTGCCATCCTGAGGGGGCTTCAGTACCAAGAGACCCAGTACTTC
cdr3_aa: CAILRGLQYQETQYF

j_call: TRBJ2-3
clone_size: NA
d_call: TRBD2
cdr3_length: 15
v_call: TRBV6-4
cdr3_nt: TGTGCCAGCAGCTATGGACTAGCGGGAACAGATACGCAGTATTTT
cdr3_aa: CASSYGLAGTDTQYF

j_call: TRBJ2-3
clone_size: NA
d_call: NA
cdr3_length: 16
v_call: TRBV1
cdr3_nt: TGCACCAGCAGCCAAGAGACTAGCGGGAGCCCAGATACGCAGTATTTT
cdr3_aa: CTSSQETSGSPDTQYF

j_call: TRBJ2-1
clone_size: NA
d_call: NA
cdr3_length: 15
v_call: TRBV27
cdr3_nt: TGTGCCAGCAGTCCGGGACGGCTCGTTTACAATGAGCAGTTCTTC
cdr3_aa: CASSPGRLVYNEQFF

j_call: TRBJ1-3
clone_size: NA
d_call: NA
cdr3_length: 14
v_call: TRBV5-6
cdr3_nt: TGTGCCAGTACTAGACGGAACTCTGGAAACACCATATATTTT
cdr3_aa: CASTRRNSGNTIYF

j_call: TRBJ2-7
clone_size: NA
d_call: TRBD1
cdr3_length: 18
v_call: TRBV5-1
cdr3_nt: TGCGCCAGCAGCCCGGCCATTGATCCGGGACAGTTCTCCTACGAGCAGTACTTC
cdr3_aa: CASSPAIDPGQFSYEQYF

j_call: TRBJ2-4
clone_size: few
d_call: NA
cdr3_length: 16
v_call: TRBV6-5
cdr3_nt: TGTGCCAGCAGTTACGCTCCTACAGGGTCCAAAAACATTCAGTACTTC
cdr3_aa: CASSYAPTGSKNIQYF

j_call: TRBJ1-1
clone_size: many
d_call: NA
cdr3_length: 15
v_call: TRBV5-3
cdr3_nt: TGTGCCAGAAGCCTGGGGTGGTCCCGGGGGGCTGAAGCTTTCTTT
cdr3_aa: CARSLGWSRGAEAFF

j_call: TRBJ1-2
clone_size: once
d_call: NA
cdr3_length: 12
v_call: TRBV7-9
cdr3_nt: TGTGCCAGCAGCCGGGACGGCTATGGCTACACCTTC
cdr3_aa: CASSRDGYGYTF

j_call: TRBJ1-2
clone_size: once
d_call: NA
cdr3_length: 14
v_call: TRBV28
cdr3_nt: TGTGCCAGCAGTTTAGGTGCGGAAGTCTATGGCTACACCTTC
cdr3_aa: CASSLGAEVYGYTF

j_call: TRBJ2-7
clone_size: NA
d_call: NA
cdr3_length: 15
v_call: TRBV15
cdr3_nt: TGTGCCACCAGCAGACCGGGACGTAGCTCCTACGAGCAGTACTTC
cdr3_aa: CATSRPGRSSYEQYF

j_call: TRBJ2-7
clone_size: NA
d_call: NA
cdr3_length: 16
v_call: TRBV7-9
cdr3_nt: TGTGCCAGCAGCCCCCTGAGGGGGATCCTTTCCTACGAGCAGTACTTC
cdr3_aa: CASSPLRGILSYEQYF

j_call: TRBJ2-5
clone_size: NA
d_call: NA
cdr3_length: 15
v_call: TRBV5-1
cdr3_nt: TGCGCCAGCAGCGTCGGACCAGCTACCGAGGAGACCCAGTACTTC
cdr3_aa: CASSVGPATEETQYF

j_call: TRBJ2-1
clone_size: NA
d_call: TRBD1
cdr3_length: 16
v_call: TRBV6-6
cdr3_nt: TGTGCCAGCAGTTACGTATCAGGGGGCCCCTACAATGAGCAGTTCTTC
cdr3_aa: CASSYVSGGPYNEQFF